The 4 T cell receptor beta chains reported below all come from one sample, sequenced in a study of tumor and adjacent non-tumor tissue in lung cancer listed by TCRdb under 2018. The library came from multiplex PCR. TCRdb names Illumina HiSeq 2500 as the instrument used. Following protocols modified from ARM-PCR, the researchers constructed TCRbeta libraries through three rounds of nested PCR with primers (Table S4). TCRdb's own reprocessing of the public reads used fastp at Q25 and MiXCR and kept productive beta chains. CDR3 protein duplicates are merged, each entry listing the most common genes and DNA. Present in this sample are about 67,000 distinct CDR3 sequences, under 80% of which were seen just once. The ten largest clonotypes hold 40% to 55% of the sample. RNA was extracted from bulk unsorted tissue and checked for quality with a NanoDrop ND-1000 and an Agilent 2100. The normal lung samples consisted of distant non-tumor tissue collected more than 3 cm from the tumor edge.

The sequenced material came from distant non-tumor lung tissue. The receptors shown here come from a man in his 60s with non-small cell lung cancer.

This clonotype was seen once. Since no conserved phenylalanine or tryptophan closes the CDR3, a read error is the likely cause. The CDR3, as DNA: TGCGACAGCAGCCAAGTTGGCTCAGAGACCCAGTACTTA. Translated: CDSSQVGSETQYL. The chain combines TRBV4-1 with TRBJ2-5, with D unclear. The germline CDR1 and CDR2 sequences are MGHRA and YSYEKL. The CDR3 covers 13 residues.

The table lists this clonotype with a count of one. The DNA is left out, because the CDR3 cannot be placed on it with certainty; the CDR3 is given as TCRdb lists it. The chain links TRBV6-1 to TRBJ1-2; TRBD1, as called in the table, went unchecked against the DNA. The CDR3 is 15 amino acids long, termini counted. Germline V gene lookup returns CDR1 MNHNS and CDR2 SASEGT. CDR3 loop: CANSVVAGGAYAYTF.

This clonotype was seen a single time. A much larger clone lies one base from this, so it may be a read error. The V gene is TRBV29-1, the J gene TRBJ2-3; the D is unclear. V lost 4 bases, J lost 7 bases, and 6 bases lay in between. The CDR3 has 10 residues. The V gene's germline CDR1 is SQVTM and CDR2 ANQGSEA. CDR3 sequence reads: CSVVRHTQYF. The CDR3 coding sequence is TGCAGCGTTGTGCGACATACGCAGTATTTT.

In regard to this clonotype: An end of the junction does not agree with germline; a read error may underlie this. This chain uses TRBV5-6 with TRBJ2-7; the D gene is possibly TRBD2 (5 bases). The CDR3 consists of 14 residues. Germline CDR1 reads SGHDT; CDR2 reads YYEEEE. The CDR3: CACSLSGESYEQCF. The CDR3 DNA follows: TGTGCCTGCAGCTTATCCGGGGAGTCCTACGAGCAGTGCTTC.